This T cell receptor beta chain was found in a study of cytomegalovirus exposure and HLA in healthy donors. Study-wide points: With DRB1 most and HLA-C fewest, TCR association rates differed between HLA loci in a later analysis. Earlier analysis found most TCR beta V segments productive about 90% or about 30% of the time. Associated with cytomegalovirus, according to the listing, were some 150 TCR beta chains.

The donors were healthy bone marrow donors. PCR was performed using 60 Vbeta and 13 Jbeta primers. The method was immunoSEQ multiplex PCR; TCRdb's version includes in-frame clones alone and lacks a portion of them. This sample has 99,000 or so clones; around 84% occur once, and the top ten carry around 1.3%. Concerning this clone itself: Its antigen is currently unknown.

This clonotype originated in a man aged 30 to 39 in good health and CMV-seronegative. The source material was PBMCs.

The CDR3 nucleotides are TGTGCCACCAGCAGTGAGAGAGCGGGGGGTTACAATGAGCAGTTCTTC. Its protein is CATSSERAGGYNEQFF. V is TRBV15 and J is TRBJ2-1, with 9 bases matching TRBD2. Losses at the gene ends were 3 bases for V and 4 bases for J; bases not matched to a gene: 7. This CDR3 contains 16 residues. Germline loops: CDR1 LNHNV, CDR2 YYDKDF (reference sequence).